The source of this TCR beta chain is a study of T cells in Graves' hyperthyroidism and ophthalmopathy. Study-wide points: The blood repertoire included most of the expanded thyroid clonotypes above 0.001.

Researchers took RNA transcripts and amplified the TCR beta CDR3 regions from them. TCR CDR3 underwent first-round RT-PCR with the HTBI primer set. TCRdb passed the multiplex PCR reads through MiXCR, listing each CDR3 protein once. Of about 180,000 distinct CDR3 sequences listed, approximately 9% were seen once; the top ten hold around 20%. The germline V and J ends were trimmed by 2 bases and 3 bases, with 13 bases remaining between them. This CDR3 region has 15 residues. CDR1 is MNHEY, CDR2 SVGAGI, per germline. Ten or more counts support this clonotype. The target antigen is unknown. The specimen was blood. The sequence came from a woman younger than 30 with Graves' hyperthyroidism that later progressed to Graves' ophthalmopathy. The J gene is TRBJ1-2, the V gene TRBV6-5; tentatively, D is TRBD1 (5 bases). The CDR3 loop is CASSYRDRLYYGYTF. In nucleotides, the CDR3 is TGTGCCAGCAGTTACCGCGACAGACTCTACTATGGCTACACCTTC.